This T cell receptor beta chain was profiled in a study of T-cell memory formation after mild COVID-19. Study information: Clusters were largely donor specific.

On this clonotype itself: Its antigen is unidentified.

Via MiXCR, TCRdb re-called the 5' RACE reads, giving one row per CDR3 protein. Of hundreds of thousands of distinct CDR3 sequences listed, around a quarter were seen once; the top ten hold around 13%. Points from the study as a whole: Chiefly within CM and EM were the contracting CD4+ clones; CD8+ ones were within EMRA. Clones that shrank (day 15 to 85) were balanced CD4/CD8, whereas later expanders leaned CD4+.

V shed 4 bases, J shed 7 bases, and the junction held 10 bases outside the gene matches. Germline V gene lookup returns CDR1 SGHNT and CDR2 YYREEE (reference sequence). The CDR3 is 15 residues long. This chain uses TRBV5-4 with TRBJ2-1, with 8 bases lining up with TRBD2. Input material: PBMCs or a T cell subset sorted from them (not recorded which). The origin of this receptor is an adult woman who had mild COVID-19 (a few samples of this study predate the infection). Cell type and time point are not known. The CDR3 reads CASSTEGTRGNEQFF. The CDR3 nucleotides read TGTGCCAGCAGCACCGAAGGGACTAGAGGGAATGAGCAGTTCTTC.